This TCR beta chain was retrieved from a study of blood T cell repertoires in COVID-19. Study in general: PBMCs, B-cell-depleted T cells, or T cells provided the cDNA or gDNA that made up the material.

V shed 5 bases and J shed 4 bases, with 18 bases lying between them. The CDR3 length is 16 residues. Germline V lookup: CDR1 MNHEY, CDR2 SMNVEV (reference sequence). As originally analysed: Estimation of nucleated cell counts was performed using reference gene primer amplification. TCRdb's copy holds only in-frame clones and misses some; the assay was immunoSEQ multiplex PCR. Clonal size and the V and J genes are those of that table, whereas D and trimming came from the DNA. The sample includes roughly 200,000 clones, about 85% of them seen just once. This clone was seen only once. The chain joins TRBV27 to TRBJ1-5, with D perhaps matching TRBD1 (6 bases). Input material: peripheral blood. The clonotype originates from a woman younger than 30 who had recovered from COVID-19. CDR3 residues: CASSPLGGALNQPQHF. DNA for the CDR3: TGTGCCAGCAGTCCCCTGGGGGGGGCCCTAAATCAGCCCCAGCATTTT.